The 24 T cell receptor beta chains below all came from one sample that was sequenced in a study of cytotoxic CD8 clonotypes in ibrutinib-treated CLL. This table comes from immunoSEQ multiplex PCR, and its TCRdb copy is limited to in-frame clones, with some not included. The top ten clones hold 5.9% of a sample with 200,000 to 250,000 clones, about 75% of them seen once. This material consisted of PBMCs, taken after 12 months of ibrutinib treatment. The receptors come from a human donor with chronic lymphocytic leukemia.

This clone was seen only a few times. This rearrangement joins TRBV9 to TRBJ2-7; 12 bases are a match to TRBD2. Unmatched junction bases numbered 6, after V lost 2 bases and J lost 6 bases. Germline CDR1 SGDLS, CDR2 YYNGEE. This CDR3 has 15 residues. DNA of the CDR3: TGTGCCAGCAGCGTGGGCGGACTAGCGGGAAGCGAGCAGTACTTC. This codes for CASSVGGLAGSEQYF.

The V gene is TRBV7-2, the J gene TRBJ2-7; 12 nucleotides match TRBD2. The germline V gene has CDR1 SGHTA and CDR2 FQGNSA. This CDR3 has 14 residues. Unmatched junction bases numbered 2, after V lost 2 bases and J lost 6 bases. Here the CDR3 DNA reads TGTGCCAGCAGCTTATCGACTAGCGGGAGCGAGCAGTACTTC. Translation: CASSLSTSGSEQYF.

The rearrangement joins TRBV28 to TRBJ1-4; 7 bases are a match to TRBD1. With 6 bases clipped from V and 8 bases from J, the junction kept 12 bases outside the gene matches. This CDR3 is 15 amino acids long. From germline, CDR1 is MDHEN and CDR2 SYDVKM. The CDR3 coding sequence is TGTGCCAGCAGCCCCTTCGACAGGGCTGACGAAAAACTGTTTTTT. Protein: CASSPFDRADEKLFF.

This clone occurred a few times. The chain combines TRBV2 with TRBJ1-2; 8 nucleotides agree with TRBD1. In germline, CDR1 is SNHLY, CDR2 FYNNEI. The CDR3 runs to 18 residues. The V and J ends lost 5 bases and 1 base, in that order; junction bases with no gene match: 15. In DNA, the CDR3 is TGTGCCAGCAGTTTCCCCGGGACAGGTCAACTATATAACTATGGCTACACCTTC. The encoded protein is CASSFPGTGQLYNYGYTF.

This clone was found a few times. The chain recombines TRBV29-1 with TRBJ2-7; D call uncertain. V shed 5 bases and J shed 1 base, with 6 bases lying between them. From germline, CDR1 is SQVTM and CDR2 ANQGSEA. The CDR3 spans 11 residues. Written as DNA, the CDR3 is TGCAGCGTTACGATGTCCTACGAGCAGTACTTC. Amino acid sequence: CSVTMSYEQYF.

This sequence joins TRBV20-1 and TRBJ2-5; TRBD1 is a possible D gene (5 bases). This CDR3 region has 11 residues. The germline CDR1 and CDR2 sequences are DFQATT and SNEGSKA (reference sequence). V lost 5 bases and J lost 5, with 9 bases in between. In DNA form, the CDR3 reads TGCAGTGCTTTTAAGGGGGAGACCCAGTACTTC. Translating gives CSAFKGETQYF.

Only a few counts were recorded for this clone. The genes are TRBV19 and TRBJ2-7; TRBD1 or TRBD2 may be the D gene (5 bases each). V shed 7 bases and J shed 0 bases, with 22 bases lying between them. This CDR3 comprises 17 residues. The germline gives CDR1 LNHDA, CDR2 SQIVND (reference sequence). CDR3 in amino acids: CASTARGVGAGSYEQYF. The CDR3 DNA reads TGTGCCAGTACCGCACGTGGTGTCGGGGCTGGCTCCTACGAGCAGTACTTC.

The genes are TRBV5-1 and TRBJ2-2; 12 nucleotides match TRBD1. The junction had 6 bases not matched to a gene; V was cut back by 5 bases and J by 4 bases. Per germline, CDR1 SGHRS and CDR2 YFSETQ. The CDR3 contains 16 residues. Here the CDR3 reads CASRVGTGGPTGELFF. The CDR3 DNA follows: TGCGCCAGCAGGGTGGGGACAGGGGGCCCCACCGGGGAGCTGTTTTTT.

The V and J genes are TRBV5-4 and TRBJ2-7, with 8 bases identical to TRBD2. The V gene's germline CDR1 is SGHNT and CDR2 YYREEE (reference sequence). This CDR3 region has 15 residues. V shed 0 bases, J shed 6 bases, and the junction held 8 bases outside the gene matches. The CDR3 reads CASSLVSGGRIEQYF. The CDR3 coding sequence is TGTGCCAGCAGCTTGGTAAGCGGCGGGAGGATCGAGCAGTACTTC.

The genes are TRBV7-9 and TRBJ2-1; D may be TRBD1 or TRBD2 (6 bases each). The CDR3 sequence is 15 residues long. Germline loops: CDR1 SEHNR, CDR2 FQNEAQ (reference sequence). V was cut by 1 base and J by 5 bases, with 12 bases left in between. CDR3 protein: CASSLDSGGHNEQFF. The CDR3 coding sequence is TGTGCCAGCAGCTTAGATTCTGGGGGGCACAATGAGCAGTTCTTC.

The rearrangement links TRBV30 to TRBJ2-7; no clear D. Germline assignment: CDR1 GTSNPN and CDR2 SVGIG (reference sequence). CDR3 length: 14 amino acids. Between the trimmed V and J ends, which lost 0 bases and 3 bases, there was a span of 12 bases. The CDR3 sequence is CAWSVGLPNYEQYF. CDR3 bases: TGTGCCTGGAGTGTAGGCCTTCCTAACTACGAGCAGTACTTC. The full variable domain, completed using reference TRBV30 and TRBJ2-7, is SQTIHQWPATLVQPVGSPLSLECTVEGTSNPNLYWYRQAAGRGLQLLFYSVGIGQISSEVPQNLSASRPQDRQFILSSKKLLLSDSGFYLCAWSVGLPNYEQYFGPGTRLTVT.

The chain uses TRBV7-3 and TRBJ2-1, with D perhaps matching TRBD2 (5 bases). This CDR3 contains 16 residues. V dropped 2 bases and J dropped 0 bases, with 11 bases sitting between them. CDR1 and CDR2 (germline): SGHTA, FQGTGA. The CDR3 protein is CASSLESGSSYNEQFF. CDR3 in DNA: TGTGCCAGCAGCTTAGAATCGGGGAGCTCCTACAATGAGCAGTTCTTC.

The chain joins TRBV27 to TRBJ2-3, with D perhaps being TRBD1 or TRBD2 (5 bases each). V lost 3 bases to trimming and J lost 2 bases, with 12 bases between them. Germline CDR1 is MNHEY and CDR2 is SMNVEV (reference sequence). The CDR3 length is 15 residues. CDR3 DNA: TGTGCCAGCAGTTTCGCGGGCAGGGACACAGATACGCAGTATTTT. Translated: CASSFAGRDTDTQYF.

In its sample, this clone was seen a few times. The J gene is TRBJ2-7, the V gene TRBV5-1; D may correspond to TRBD1 or TRBD2 (5 bases each). CDR3 length: 14 amino acids. CDR1 is SGHRS, CDR2 YFSETQ, per germline. V dropped 4 bases and J dropped 2 bases, with 13 bases sitting between them. CDR3 residues: CASSRGEGTYEQYF. CDR3 coding DNA: TGCGCCAGCAGCAGAGGGGAAGGGACCTACGAGCAGTACTTC.

The chain is built from TRBV30 and TRBJ1-2, with no clear D. The germline V and J ends were trimmed by 3 bases and 6 bases, with 14 bases remaining between them. Germline CDR1 reads GTSNPN; CDR2 reads SVGIG (reference sequence). The CDR3 has 13 amino acids. This CDR3 is CAWSSLYRDGYTF. The CDR3 nucleotides read TGTGCCTGGAGCTCCCTATATCGGGATGGCTACACCTTC.

The J gene is TRBJ2-3, the V gene TRBV6-6, with D tentatively TRBD1 or TRBD2 (6 bases each). In germline, CDR1 is MNHNY, CDR2 SVGAGI (reference sequence). The CDR3 is 13 residues long. V dropped 8 bases and J dropped 10 bases, with 19 bases sitting between them. The chain's CDR3 is CASGQGSSGSQYF. Written as DNA, the CDR3 is TGTGCCAGCGGGCAGGGGAGTAGCGGATCGCAGTATTTT.

This chain connects TRBV25-1 to TRBJ2-7; D could derive from TRBD1 or TRBD2 (5 bases each). From germline, CDR1 is MGHDK and CDR2 SYGVNS. V was cut by 3 bases and J by 4 bases, with 25 bases left in between. The CDR3 is made up of 18 amino acids. CDR3 region: CASSETPGRPGAFYEQYF. The CDR3 DNA reads TGTGCCAGCAGTGAGACCCCCGGACGGCCCGGGGCCTTTTACGAGCAGTACTTC.

The genes are TRBV6-6 and TRBJ1-3; possibly TRBD1 for D (6 bases). Germline CDR1 MNHNY, CDR2 SVGAGI (reference sequence). Trimming cost V 0 bases and J 4 bases, with 13 bases left between them. The CDR3 is 16 residues long. The CDR3 nucleotides are TGTGCCAGCAGTTACTCGAGCCAGGGGTACGGAAACACCATATATTTT. This codes for CASSYSSQGYGNTIYF.

The chain combines TRBV5-6 with TRBJ2-5, with D perhaps TRBD1 (6 bases). CDR3 length equals 13 residues. CDR1 and CDR2 (germline): SGHDT, YYEEEE. Trimming removed 4 bases at V and 1 base at J, with 8 bases between. In DNA form, the CDR3 reads TGTGCCAGCAGCCCCAGGGGCCAAGAGACCCAGTACTTC. This sequence encodes CASSPRGQETQYF.

The rearrangement links TRBV18 to TRBJ1-2; TRBD1 might be the D (6 bases). Trimming took 6 bases from V and 6 from J, leaving 14 bases between them. CDR3 length equals 13 residues. CDR1 and CDR2 from the germline V gene are KGHSH and LQKENI. The DNA for the CDR3 is TGTGCCAGCTCCAACGACAGGAATGATGGCTACACCTTC. Its translation: CASSNDRNDGYTF.

The chain employs TRBV7-2 and TRBJ2-3, with D unresolved. V was shortened by 3 bases and J by 6 bases, with 16 bases between the two germline ends. The CDR3 has 15 amino acids. Germline loops: CDR1 SGHTA, CDR2 FQGNSA. CDR3 DNA sequence: TGTGCCAGCAGCTTTAAGTTTACGGCGAAGGATACGCAGTATTTT. Translating it yields CASSFKFTAKDTQYF.

The V and J genes are TRBV7-3 and TRBJ2-1; no firm D call. Trimming removed 1 base from V and 0 bases from J, with 10 bases in between. The CDR3 is made up of 16 amino acids. From germline, CDR1 is SGHTA and CDR2 FQGTGA. The chain's CDR3 is CASSLMARSSYNEQFF. The CDR3 nucleotides read TGTGCCAGCAGCTTAATGGCTCGAAGCTCCTACAATGAGCAGTTCTTC.

The chain links TRBV7-2 to TRBJ2-7; no firm D call. The CDR3 spans 12 residues. V was trimmed by 1 base and J by 6 bases, leaving 7 bases between them. The germline V gene encodes CDR1 SGHTA and CDR2 FQGNSA. In DNA form, the CDR3 reads TGTGCCAGCAGCTTAGTTGTGGGCGAGCAGTACTTC. This translates into CASSLVVGEQYF.

J is TRBJ1-6 and V is TRBV18; a possible D gene is TRBD1 (6 bases). The germline gives CDR1 KGHSH, CDR2 LQKENI. The V gene lost 5 bases and the J gene lost 10 bases, with 18 bases spanning the gap. The CDR3 contains 15 residues. The CDR3 spells CASSSIQGANSPLHF. CDR3 DNA: TGTGCCAGCTCATCAATACAGGGCGCGAACTCACCCCTCCACTTT.